The present TCR beta chain was sequenced within a study of T cell changes during pregnancy in multiple sclerosis. The repertoire was sequenced with immunoSEQ multiplex PCR; TCRdb's copy has only in-frame clones and lacks some. The sample consists of 60,000 to 70,000 clones, roughly 90% of them appearing once. Germline CDR1 and CDR2: SGHNT and YYREEE (reference sequence). V shed 2 bases and J 2 bases; nucleotides not matched to a gene: 6. The CDR3 extends over 16 amino acids. Sequencing used peripheral blood, obtained in the second trimester of pregnancy. The chain is built from TRBV5-4 and TRBJ2-3; 9 bases align to TRBD2. The receptor's source is a female donor with multiple sclerosis, enrolled in a pregnancy study. CDR3: CASSLRLAEDTDTQYF. Here the CDR3 DNA reads TGTGCCAGCAGCTTACGACTAGCGGAGGACACAGATACGCAGTATTTT.